The rows below give T cell receptor beta chains drawn from one sample of a study of blood T cell repertoires in COVID-19. Sequencing was performed with immunoSEQ multiplex PCR; in TCRdb, only in-frame clones are kept and a portion is missing. Seen here are roughly 43,000 clones, around 84% observed once, and the top ten hold about 13%. The sample consisted of peripheral blood. These receptors all stem from a woman in her 70s in a cohort sampled during active COVID-19. Both conserved end residues are part of each CDR3. D genes are given only for firm matches. Not every row has a clone size; where given, it reads once, few, many or a size class.

J	V	size	D	CDR3	DNA
TRBJ1-2	TRBV5-4	once	TRBD1	CASRAGTEYGYTF	TGTGCCAGCAGAGCAGGGACAGAGTATGGCTACACCTTC
TRBJ2-7	TRBV18	NA	NA	CASSPQGRPYEQYF	TGTGCCAGCTCACCACAGGGGCGACCCTACGAGCAGTACTTC
TRBJ2-1	TRBV4-1	once	TRBD1	CASSQGDRGAILYNEQFF	TGCGCCAGCAGCCAAGGGGACAGGGGCGCTATCCTTTACAATGAGCAGTTCTTC
TRBJ1-2	TRBV3-1/TRBV3-2	NA	TRBD1	CASSQPMTGTNYGYTF	TGTGCCAGCAGCCAACCAATGACAGGGACTAACTATGGCTACACCTTC
TRBJ2-3	TRBV5-1	NA	NA	CASSLSTDTQYF	TGCGCCAGCAGTCTTAGCACAGATACGCAGTATTTT
TRBJ1-5	TRBV6-5	NA	NA	CASSSGVRDQPQHF	TGTGCCAGCAGTTCAGGGGTTCGCGATCAGCCCCAGCATTTT
TRBJ2-3	TRBV7-2	once	TRBD1	CASSLQDRVANTQYF	TGTGCCAGCAGCTTACAGGACAGGGTAGCAAATACGCAGTATTTT
TRBJ1-2	TRBV6-5	NA	NA	CASSPNTGTQSGYTF	TGTGCCAGCAGTCCTAACACCGGGACACAAAGTGGCTACACCTTC
TRBJ2-5	TRBV11-3	NA	NA	CASSTRSGPETQYF	TGTGCCAGCAGCACTAGATCCGGACCGGAGACCCAGTACTTC
TRBJ2-1	TRBV6-6	few	TRBD2	CASSSTGTSGNEQFF	TGTGCCAGCAGTTCCACCGGGACTAGCGGAAATGAGCAGTTCTTC
TRBJ2-2	TRBV6-5	NA	NA	CASTRRGVNTGELFF	TGTGCCAGCACTCGACGGGGAGTAAACACCGGGGAGCTGTTTTTT
TRBJ1-6	TRBV12-3/TRBV12-4	few	TRBD1	CASGRDRFSPLHF	TGTGCCAGCGGCCGGGACAGGTTCTCACCCCTCCACTTT
TRBJ2-7	TRBV30	NA	NA	CAWSPGVDEQYF	TGTGCCTGGAGCCCAGGGGTAGACGAGCAGTACTTC
TRBJ1-2	TRBV5-5	NA	NA	CASSLGAGAYGYTF	TGTGCCAGCAGCTTGGGAGCGGGGGCCTATGGCTACACCTTC
TRBJ1-5	TRBV2	NA	NA	CASSRSRYSNQPQHF	TGTGCCAGCAGTCGATCTAGATATAGCAATCAGCCCCAGCATTTT
TRBJ2-7	TRBV28	NA	NA	CASSRTRQGTSFSYEQYF	TGTGCCAGCAGTAGAACTCGACAGGGGACTAGCTTTTCCTACGAGCAGTACTTC
TRBJ2-5	TRBV11-2	once	NA	CASSLGTSETQYF	TGTGCCAGCAGCTTAGGGACATCGGAGACCCAGTACTTC